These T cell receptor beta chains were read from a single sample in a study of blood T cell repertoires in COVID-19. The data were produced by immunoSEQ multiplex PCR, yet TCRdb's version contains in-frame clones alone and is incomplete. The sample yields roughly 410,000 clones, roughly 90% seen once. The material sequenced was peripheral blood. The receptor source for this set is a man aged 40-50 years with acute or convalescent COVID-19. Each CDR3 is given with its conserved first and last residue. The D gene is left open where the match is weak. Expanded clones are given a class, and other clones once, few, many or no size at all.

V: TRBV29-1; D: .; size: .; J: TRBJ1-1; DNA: TGCAGCGTGGGCGGGAGGCTACAGCCGGGCACTGAAGCTTTCTTT; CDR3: CSVGGRLQPGTEAFF
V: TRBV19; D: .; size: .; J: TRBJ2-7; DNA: TGTGCCAGTAGTATAGTCCTAAACTACGAGCAGTACTTC; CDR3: CASSIVLNYEQYF
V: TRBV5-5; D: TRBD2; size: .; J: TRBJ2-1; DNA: TGTGCCAGCAGCTTTACTTCGGGGGGGATGACCTTCTACAATGAGCAGTTCTTC; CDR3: CASSFTSGGMTFYNEQFF
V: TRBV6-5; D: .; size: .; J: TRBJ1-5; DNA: TGTGCCAGCAGACGACATGCTCATCAGCCCCAGCATTTT; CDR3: CASRRHAHQPQHF
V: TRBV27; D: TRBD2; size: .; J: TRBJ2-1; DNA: TGTGCCAGCAGCCTAAGGCAGGGCGGGAGTGGGCAGTTCTTC; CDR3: CASSLRQGGSGQFF
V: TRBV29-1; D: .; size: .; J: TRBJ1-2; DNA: TGCAGCGTTGTAGGAGGGGCGAACTATGGCTACACCTTC; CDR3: CSVVGGANYGYTF
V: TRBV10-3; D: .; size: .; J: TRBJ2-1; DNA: TGTGCCATCAGTGTATCCGCCCCGGACAACGGAGTCGAGCATGAGCAGTTCTTC; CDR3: CAISVSAPDNGVEHEQFF
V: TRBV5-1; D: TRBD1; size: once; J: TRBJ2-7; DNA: TGCGCCAGCAGCTTGGCGGGACAGGGCTACGAGCAGTACTTC; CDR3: CASSLAGQGYEQYF
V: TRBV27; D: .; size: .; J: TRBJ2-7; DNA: TGTGCCAGCAGTTGGAGGCGGGCCCAGGACGAGCAGTACTTC; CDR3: CASSWRRAQDEQYF
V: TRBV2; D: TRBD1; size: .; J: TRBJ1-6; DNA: TGTGCCAGCAGTGAAGGTCCGGACAGGGGCATGGATTCACCCCTCCACTTT; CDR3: CASSEGPDRGMDSPLHF
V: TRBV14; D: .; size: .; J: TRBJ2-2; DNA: TGTGCCAGCAGCCATCGACCACGGGGCACCGGGGAGCTGTTTTTT; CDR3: CASSHRPRGTGELFF
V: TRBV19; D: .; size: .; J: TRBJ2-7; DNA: TGTGCCAGTAGTATCACTCAGGGGTGGTCCTACGAGCAGTACTTC; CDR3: CASSITQGWSYEQYF
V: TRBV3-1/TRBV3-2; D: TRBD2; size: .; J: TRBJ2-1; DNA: TGTGCCAGCAGCAAATCTCGGCGGACTAGCGGGGCTGACAATGAGCAGTTCTTC; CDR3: CASSKSRRTSGADNEQFF
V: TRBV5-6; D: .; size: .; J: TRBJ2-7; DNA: TGTGCCAGCAGCCAATACTTGAGCTCCTACGAGCAGTACTTC; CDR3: CASSQYLSSYEQYF
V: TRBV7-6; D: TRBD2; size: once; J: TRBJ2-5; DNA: TGTGCCAGCAGCTTAGAGTTAGCGGGAGGCCGACAAGAGACCCAGTACTTC; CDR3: CASSLELAGGRQETQYF
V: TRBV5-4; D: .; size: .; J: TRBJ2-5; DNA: TGTGCCAGCAGCTTGGCCTACAGACAAGAGACCCAGTACTTC; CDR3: CASSLAYRQETQYF
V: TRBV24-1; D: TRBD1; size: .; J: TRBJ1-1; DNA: TGTGCCACCAGAGGGACAGCAAACACTGAAGCTTTCTTT; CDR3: CATRGTANTEAFF
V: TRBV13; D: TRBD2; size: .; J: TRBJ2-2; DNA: TGTGCCAGCAGCTTATTCGGGACTACAACCACCGGGGAGCTGTTTTTT; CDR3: CASSLFGTTTTGELFF
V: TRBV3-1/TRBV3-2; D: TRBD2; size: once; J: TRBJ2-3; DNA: TGTGCCAGCAGCTCACTAGCGGGGGTCACAGATACGCAGTATTTT; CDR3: CASSSLAGVTDTQYF
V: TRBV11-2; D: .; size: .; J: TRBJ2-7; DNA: TGTGCCAGCAGCTTAGAGGTGGGACTGGGGTACGAGCAGTACTTC; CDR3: CASSLEVGLGYEQYF
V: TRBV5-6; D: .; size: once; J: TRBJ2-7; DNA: TGTGCCAGCAGCCGACGGGACTCCTACGAGCAGTACTTC; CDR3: CASSRRDSYEQYF
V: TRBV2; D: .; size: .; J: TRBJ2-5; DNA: TGTGCCAGCAGTGTAAACCGACAAGGCGCCAAGGAACAAGAGACCCAGTACTTC; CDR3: CASSVNRQGAKEQETQYF
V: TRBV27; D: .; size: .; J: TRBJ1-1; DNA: TGTGCCAGCAGTTACAGACCGAACACTGAAGCTTTCTTT; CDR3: CASSYRPNTEAFF
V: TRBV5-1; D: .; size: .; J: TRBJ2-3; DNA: TGCGCCAGCAGCTTAGAACTAGACGGGGATACGCAGTATTTT; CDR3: CASSLELDGDTQYF
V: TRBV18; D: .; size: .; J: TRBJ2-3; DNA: TGTGCCACCCTCAGCCTCTCCGGGGGCACAGATACGCAGTATTTT; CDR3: CATLSLSGGTDTQYF
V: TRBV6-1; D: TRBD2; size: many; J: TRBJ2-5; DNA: TGTGCCAGCAGTGAACTAGCGGGGGGGCCAGAGACCCAGTACTTC; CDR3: CASSELAGGPETQYF
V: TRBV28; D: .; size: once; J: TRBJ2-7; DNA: TGTGCCAGCAGTGAGTCGGGATCTACCTACGAGCAGTACTTC; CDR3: CASSESGSTYEQYF
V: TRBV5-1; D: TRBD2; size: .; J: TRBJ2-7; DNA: TGCGCCAGCAGCTTCCCTGAGACTAGCCTTGCCTACGAGCAGTACTTC; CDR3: CASSFPETSLAYEQYF
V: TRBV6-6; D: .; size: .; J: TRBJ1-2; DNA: TGTGCCAGCAGTCCGGACTTCGGAACCATATTTGGCGGCCCCTATGGCTACACCTTC; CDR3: CASSPDFGTIFGGPYGYTF
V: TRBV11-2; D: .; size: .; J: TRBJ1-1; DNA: TGTGCCAGCAGCTCCTGGGGGCTGAACACTGAAGCTTTCTTT; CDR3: CASSSWGLNTEAFF